These 2 T cell receptor beta chains originate from one sample sequenced in a study of technical replicates of blood from a handful of donors. Measured with immunoSEQ multiplex PCR; TCRdb has only the in-frame clones, and not every one. Of about 67,000 clones listed, around 97% are singletons. Sequenced: T cells isolated from PBMCs. These receptors were obtained from a human donor in good health.

The chain uses TRBV7-2 and TRBJ2-7; 8 nucleotides agree with TRBD2. The CDR3 spans 14 residues. Unmatched junction bases numbered 4, after V lost 0 bases and J lost 6 bases. Per germline, CDR1 SGHTA and CDR2 FQGNSA. CDR3 nucleotides: TGTGCCAGCAGCTTAGCCGGACTAGCAGGCGAGCAGTACTTC. Amino acids: CASSLAGLAGEQYF.

CDR3 nucleotide sequence: TGTGCCAGTAGTCCGCTAGCGGGAAAGAATGAGCAGTTCTTC. It is translated as CASSPLAGKNEQFF. The chain recombines TRBV19 with TRBJ2-1, with TRBD2 matching over 9 bases. CDR1 and CDR2 from the germline V gene are LNHDA and SQIVND (reference sequence). The CDR3 sequence is 14 residues long. V trimming: 5 bases; J trimming: 7 bases; junction bases outside the gene matches: 6.